Listed below are T cell receptor beta chains from one sample, sequenced in a study of T cells after somatic rescue of genetic block. The method was immunoSEQ multiplex PCR; TCRdb's version includes in-frame clones alone and lacks a portion of them. Of 95,000 to 120,000 clones listed, 75% to 95% are singletons. The sequencing sample was made of peripheral blood mononuclear cells (PBMCs). All receptors derive from a woman between 18 and 30 years old. CDR3s include the opening cysteine and the closing phenylalanine or tryptophan. D genes are given only for firm matches. Size is stated for part of the rows, as once, few or many counts, or as a class when the clone is expanded.

cdr3_aa: CASSMGQGANYGYTF
cdr3_nt: TGTGCCAGCAGCATGGGACAGGGTGCTAACTATGGCTACACCTTC
j_call: TRBJ1-2
clone_size: NA
cdr3_length: 15
d_call: TRBD1
v_call: TRBV9

cdr3_aa: CASRRELAGSNEQFF
cdr3_nt: TGTGCCAGCAGGAGGGAACTAGCGGGGAGCAATGAGCAGTTCTTC
j_call: TRBJ2-1
clone_size: NA
cdr3_length: 15
d_call: TRBD2
v_call: TRBV2

cdr3_aa: CASSLAGSPNYGYTF
cdr3_nt: TGTGCCAGCAGCTTGGCGGGCAGCCCCAACTATGGCTACACCTTC
j_call: TRBJ1-2
clone_size: NA
cdr3_length: 15
d_call: NA
v_call: TRBV5-4

cdr3_aa: CASSTGQFSGNTIYF
cdr3_nt: TGTGCCAGCAGTACCGGACAGTTCTCTGGAAACACCATATATTTT
j_call: TRBJ1-3
clone_size: few
cdr3_length: 15
d_call: NA
v_call: TRBV28

cdr3_aa: CASSSRGNTEAFF
cdr3_nt: TGTGCCAGTAGTTCCCGAGGGAACACTGAAGCTTTCTTT
j_call: TRBJ1-1
clone_size: NA
cdr3_length: 13
d_call: NA
v_call: TRBV19

cdr3_aa: CASSQQRGATYEQYF
cdr3_nt: TGCGCCAGCAGCCAGCAGCGGGGGGCCACCTACGAGCAGTACTTC
j_call: TRBJ2-7
clone_size: NA
cdr3_length: 15
d_call: TRBD2
v_call: TRBV4-3

cdr3_aa: CASRPEGSGGDTQYF
cdr3_nt: TGTGCCAGCAGGCCCGAGGGGAGCGGGGGAGACACGCAGTATTTT
j_call: TRBJ2-3
clone_size: NA
cdr3_length: 15
d_call: TRBD2
v_call: TRBV7-3

cdr3_aa: CASSVLSGGHGYTF
cdr3_nt: TGTGCCAGCAGTGTTTTATCCGGGGGCCATGGCTACACCTTC
j_call: TRBJ1-2
clone_size: NA
cdr3_length: 14
d_call: NA
v_call: TRBV5-4

cdr3_aa: CASSPYQLPGELFF
cdr3_nt: TGTGCCAGCAGCCCCTATCAGTTGCCCGGGGAGCTGTTTTTT
j_call: TRBJ2-2
clone_size: NA
cdr3_length: 14
d_call: NA
v_call: TRBV11-2

cdr3_aa: CASRAGTGGADEQFF
cdr3_nt: TGTGCCAGCAGAGCCGGGACAGGGGGCGCGGATGAGCAGTTCTTC
j_call: TRBJ2-1
clone_size: few
cdr3_length: 15
d_call: TRBD1
v_call: TRBV6-4

cdr3_aa: CASSSGQGGYGYTF
cdr3_nt: TGCGCCAGCAGCTCCGGACAGGGTGGATATGGCTACACCTTC
j_call: TRBJ1-2
clone_size: NA
cdr3_length: 14
d_call: TRBD1
v_call: TRBV5-1

cdr3_aa: CASSPSPLVGGPGETQYF
cdr3_nt: TGTGCCAGCAGCCCGTCCCCCCTAGTGGGGGGGCCGGGAGAGACCCAGTACTTC
j_call: TRBJ2-5
clone_size: NA
cdr3_length: 18
d_call: NA
v_call: TRBV4-2

cdr3_aa: CASSQKRVGFGKNIQYF
cdr3_nt: TGCGCCAGCAGCCAAAAGAGAGTGGGCTTCGGCAAAAACATTCAGTACTTC
j_call: TRBJ2-4
clone_size: NA
cdr3_length: 17
d_call: NA
v_call: TRBV4-3

cdr3_aa: CASSFGNYNEQFF
cdr3_nt: TGCGCCAGCAGCTTTGGAAACTACAATGAGCAGTTCTTC
j_call: TRBJ2-1
clone_size: NA
cdr3_length: 13
d_call: NA
v_call: TRBV5-1

cdr3_aa: CASSVGVQKLELTDTQYF
cdr3_nt: TGTGCCAGCAGCGTAGGAGTCCAGAAACTAGAGCTCACAGATACGCAGTATTTT
j_call: TRBJ2-3
clone_size: NA
cdr3_length: 18
d_call: NA
v_call: TRBV9

cdr3_aa: CASSFYREAFF
cdr3_nt: TGTGCCAGCAGTTTCTACAGGGAAGCTTTCTTT
j_call: TRBJ1-1
clone_size: NA
cdr3_length: 11
d_call: NA
v_call: TRBV6-4

cdr3_aa: CASSQDGSTYGYTF
cdr3_nt: TGCGCCAGCAGCCAAGACGGGTCAACCTATGGCTACACCTTC
j_call: TRBJ1-2
clone_size: NA
cdr3_length: 14
d_call: NA
v_call: TRBV4-3

cdr3_aa: CATSRVRDRRNEKLFF
cdr3_nt: TGTGCCACCAGCAGAGTCCGGGACCGGAGAAATGAAAAACTGTTTTTT
j_call: TRBJ1-4
clone_size: NA
cdr3_length: 16
d_call: NA
v_call: TRBV15

cdr3_aa: CASSQGTGQGAYEQYF
cdr3_nt: TGTGCCAGCAGCCAAGGAACCGGACAGGGGGCTTACGAGCAGTACTTC
j_call: TRBJ2-7
clone_size: NA
cdr3_length: 16
d_call: TRBD1
v_call: TRBV14

cdr3_aa: CASSEANWMYGYTF
cdr3_nt: TGTGCCAGCAGTGAAGCGAATTGGATGTATGGCTACACCTTC
j_call: TRBJ1-2
clone_size: NA
cdr3_length: 14
d_call: NA
v_call: TRBV6-1

cdr3_aa: CASSLHVNTGELFF
cdr3_nt: TGTGCCAGCAGCCTCCACGTGAACACCGGGGAGCTGTTTTTT
j_call: TRBJ2-2
clone_size: NA
cdr3_length: 14
d_call: NA
v_call: TRBV11-3

cdr3_aa: CASSAMGRDSDTQYF
cdr3_nt: TGTGCCAGCAGCGCTATGGGGAGGGACTCAGATACGCAGTATTTT
j_call: TRBJ2-3
clone_size: NA
cdr3_length: 15
d_call: TRBD2
v_call: TRBV9

cdr3_aa: CASSVEPVRHNSPLHF
cdr3_nt: TGTGCCAGCAGCGTAGAGCCAGTGCGACATAATTCACCCCTCCACTTT
j_call: TRBJ1-6
clone_size: NA
cdr3_length: 16
d_call: NA
v_call: TRBV9

cdr3_aa: CASTMGLAVFTDTQYF
cdr3_nt: TGTGCCAGCACGATGGGACTAGCGGTCTTCACAGATACGCAGTATTTT
j_call: TRBJ2-3
clone_size: NA
cdr3_length: 16
d_call: TRBD2
v_call: TRBV2

cdr3_aa: CASSRTQGEIEAFF
cdr3_nt: TGTGCCAGCAGCCGAACACAGGGAGAGATTGAAGCTTTCTTT
j_call: TRBJ1-1
clone_size: NA
cdr3_length: 14
d_call: NA
v_call: TRBV4-2

cdr3_aa: CASSRIGAGGNEQFF
cdr3_nt: TGTGCCAGCAGCCGAATTGGCGCAGGGGGGAATGAGCAGTTCTTC
j_call: TRBJ2-1
clone_size: NA
cdr3_length: 15
d_call: NA
v_call: TRBV7-8

cdr3_aa: CASSLGQGSGNTIYF
cdr3_nt: TGTGCCAGCAGCCTCGGACAGGGCTCTGGAAACACCATATATTTT
j_call: TRBJ1-3
clone_size: NA
cdr3_length: 15
d_call: TRBD1
v_call: TRBV7-6

cdr3_aa: CASSLIRGDTEAFF
cdr3_nt: TGTGCCAGCAGCTTGATACGGGGAGACACTGAAGCTTTCTTT
j_call: TRBJ1-1
clone_size: NA
cdr3_length: 14
d_call: NA
v_call: TRBV5-6

cdr3_aa: CASSFTGNTEAFF
cdr3_nt: TGCGCCAGCAGCTTTACAGGGAACACTGAAGCTTTCTTT
j_call: TRBJ1-1
clone_size: NA
cdr3_length: 13
d_call: NA
v_call: TRBV5-1

cdr3_aa: CASSQHGRASYTEELFF
cdr3_nt: TGCGCCAGCAGCCAACACGGGAGGGCCTCATACACCGAGGAGCTGTTTTTT
j_call: TRBJ2-2
clone_size: NA
cdr3_length: 17
d_call: TRBD2
v_call: TRBV4-3